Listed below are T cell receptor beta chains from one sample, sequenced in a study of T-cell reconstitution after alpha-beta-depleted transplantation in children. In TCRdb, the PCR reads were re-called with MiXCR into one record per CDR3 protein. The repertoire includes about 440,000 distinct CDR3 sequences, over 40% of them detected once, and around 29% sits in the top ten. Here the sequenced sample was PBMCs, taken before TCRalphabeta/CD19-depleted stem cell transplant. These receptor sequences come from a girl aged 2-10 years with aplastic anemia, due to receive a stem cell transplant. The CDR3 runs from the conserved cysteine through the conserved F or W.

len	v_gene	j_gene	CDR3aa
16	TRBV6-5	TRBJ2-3	CASSYSLAASTDTQYF
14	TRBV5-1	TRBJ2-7	CATTRGSFSYEQYF
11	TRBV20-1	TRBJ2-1	CSAREESEQFF
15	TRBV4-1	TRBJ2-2	CASSPYLGGTGELFF
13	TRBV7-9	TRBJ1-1	CASSARGGTEAFF
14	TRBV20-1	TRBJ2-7	CSAPGQGAMNEQYF
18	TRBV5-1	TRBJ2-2	CASSFRLAGGTNTGELFF
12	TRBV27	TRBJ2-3	CATGGNTDTQYF
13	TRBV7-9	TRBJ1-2	CASSLGQARGYTF
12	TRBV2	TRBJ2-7	CASSEDGWEQYF
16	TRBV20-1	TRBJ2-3	CSAGKGGGDFTDTQYF
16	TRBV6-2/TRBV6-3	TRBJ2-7	CASSYSGDQHSYEQYF
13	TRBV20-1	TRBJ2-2	CSVRDVLDGELFF
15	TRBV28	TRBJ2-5	CASSSGQGGLETQYF
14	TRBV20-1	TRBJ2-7	CSARTSQSSYEQYF
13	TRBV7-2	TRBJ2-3	CASSLERGYTQYF
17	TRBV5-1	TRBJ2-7	CASSWTGDGVSSYEQYF
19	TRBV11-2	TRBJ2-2	CASSLGSQAGGPRTGELFF
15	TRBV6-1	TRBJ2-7	CASRLRDSDFYEQYF
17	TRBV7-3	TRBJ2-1	CASSLTGTSGGYNEQFF
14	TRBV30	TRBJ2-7	CAWSVPGDWYEQYF
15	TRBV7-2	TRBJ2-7	CASSFSGTSIHEQYF
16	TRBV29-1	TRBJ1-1	CSVEEWFERENTEAFF
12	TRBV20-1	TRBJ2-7	CSARSRGYEQYF
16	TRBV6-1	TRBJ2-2	CASTKAGSANTGELFF
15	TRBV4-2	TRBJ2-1	CASSQEYTLRTSSFF
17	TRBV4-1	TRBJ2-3	CASSQRDRGRATDTQYF
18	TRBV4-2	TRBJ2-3	CASSPEWGAGFSTDTQYF
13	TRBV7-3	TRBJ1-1	CASSLNGGSEAFF
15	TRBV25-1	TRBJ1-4	CASTTSRVANEKLFF
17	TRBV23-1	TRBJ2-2	CASSQSLRRPNTGELFF
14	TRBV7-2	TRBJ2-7	CASSFGSPSYEQYF
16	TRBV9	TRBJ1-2	CASSVGGTGGWDGYTF
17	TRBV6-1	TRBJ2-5	CASRPGHGGHWRETQYF
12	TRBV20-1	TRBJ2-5	CSARGLGETQYF
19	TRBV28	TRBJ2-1	CASSPTGTSGRALNNEQFF
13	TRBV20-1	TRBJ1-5	CSAREDSNQPQHF
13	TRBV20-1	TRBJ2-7	CSARTGATYEQYF
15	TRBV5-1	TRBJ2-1	CASTPDGGSPNEQFF
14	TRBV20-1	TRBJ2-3	CSARGTTSTDTQYF
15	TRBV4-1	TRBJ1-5	CASSQAPGPNQPQHF
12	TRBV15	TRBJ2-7	CATSPDSYEQYF
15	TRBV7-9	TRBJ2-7	CASSTAGQGRYEQYF
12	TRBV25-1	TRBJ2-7	CASRDSFYEQYF
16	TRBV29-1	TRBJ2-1	CSVDPNRDRRYNEQFF
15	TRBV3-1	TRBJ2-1	CASSRTGTGHNEQFF
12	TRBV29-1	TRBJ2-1	CSVEGRKSEQFF
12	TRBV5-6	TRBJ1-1	CASSFHLAEAFF
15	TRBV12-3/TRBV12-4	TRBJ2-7	CASSPGGPFTHEQYF
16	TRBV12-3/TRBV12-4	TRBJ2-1	CASSPPGVDSYNEQFF
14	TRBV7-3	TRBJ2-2	CASSLLKGTGELFF
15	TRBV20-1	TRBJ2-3	CSAQRPTPRTDTQYF
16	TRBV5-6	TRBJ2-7	CAMGPGVGLATYEQYF
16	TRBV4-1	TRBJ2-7	CASSQDFPGSSYEQYF
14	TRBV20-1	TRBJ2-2	CSAHRGAGTGELFF